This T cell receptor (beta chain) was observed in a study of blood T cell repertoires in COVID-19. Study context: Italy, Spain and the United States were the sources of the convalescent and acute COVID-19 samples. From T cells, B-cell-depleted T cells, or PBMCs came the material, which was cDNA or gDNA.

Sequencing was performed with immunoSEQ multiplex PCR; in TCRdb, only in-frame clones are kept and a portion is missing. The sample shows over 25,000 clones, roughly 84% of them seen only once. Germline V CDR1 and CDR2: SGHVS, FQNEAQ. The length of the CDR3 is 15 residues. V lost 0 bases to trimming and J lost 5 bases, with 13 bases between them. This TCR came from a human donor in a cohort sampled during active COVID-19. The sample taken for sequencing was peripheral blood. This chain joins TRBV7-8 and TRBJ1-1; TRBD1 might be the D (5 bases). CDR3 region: CASSLAGDGGTEAFF. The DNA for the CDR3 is TGTGCCAGCAGCTTAGCCGGGGACGGAGGGACTGAAGCTTTCTTT.